This T cell receptor (beta chain) was sequenced for a study of identical twins. The CDR3 loop spans 14 amino acids. In germline, CDR1 is SNHLY, CDR2 FYNNEI. Trimming pared 11 bases from V and 6 bases from J, leaving 23 bases between. Study-wide findings and caveats: Twins' excess sharing was less marked for out-of-frame beta sequences.

A universal primer site was added by template switching, and unique molecular identifiers were carried by the cDNA. TCRdb reprocessed the 5' RACE reads with MiXCR, giving one entry per CDR3 protein. This table holds some 330,000 distinct CDR3 sequences, about 10% found once. On this clonotype: The antigen is not known.

The sequence was obtained from a woman aged 45-65 years in good health. The genes are TRBV2 and TRBJ2-7; the D gene is possibly TRBD2 (6 bases). The sample consisted of naive T cells sorted from blood. The CDR3: CAHSSTGTSVEQYF. The DNA for the CDR3 is TGTGCCCACAGCTCGACGGGGACTTCAGTCGAGCAGTACTTC. Variable domain in full (rest from reference TRBV2 and TRBJ2-7): EPEVTQTPSHQVTQMGQEVILRCVPISNHLYFYWYRQILGQKVEFLVSFYNNEISEKSEIFDDQFSVERPDGSNFTLKIRSTKLEDSAMYFCAHSSTGTSVEQYFGPGTRLTVT.